The clone carrying this T cell receptor (beta chain) came up a few times. Its antigen remains unknown. The PCR ran on 60 Vbeta and 13 Jbeta primers. Clones were sequenced by immunoSEQ multiplex PCR, and TCRdb holds only the in-frame ones, with some missing. Among 55,000 to 65,000 clones listed, under 80% were seen once. This CDR3 has 16 amino acids. The V and J ends lost 5 bases and 6 bases respectively, with 20 bases between them. Germline CDR1 reads LNHDA; CDR2 reads SQIVND (reference sequence). This sample is part of a study of cytomegalovirus exposure and HLA in healthy donors. Broader study findings: TCR beta sequences reportedly predicted most subjects' HLA-A and HLA-B alleles accurately. Prior analysis indicated that the majority of TCR beta V segments exhibited productivity approximately 87% or approximately 30% of the time.

The sample consisted of PBMCs. This TCR derives from a man aged 25 to 45 in good health and CMV-seropositive. The V and J genes are TRBV19 and TRBJ1-5, with D hard to call. CDR3 in amino acids: CASSAVSSLTFQPQHF. The CDR3 region has the DNA TGTGCCAGTAGTGCCGTATCCTCCCTAACCTTTCAGCCCCAGCATTTT.